This T cell receptor (beta chain) is drawn from a study of blood T cell repertoires in COVID-19. On the study more broadly: Sites in the United States, Italy and Spain provided acute and convalescent COVID-19 samples. Sources were T cells, B-cell-depleted T cells, or PBMCs; the material itself was cDNA or gDNA.

In germline, CDR1 is SGHKS, CDR2 YYEKEE (reference sequence). This CDR3 spans 17 amino acids. Trimming took 3 bases from V and 0 from J, leaving 19 bases between them. As originally analysed: Estimation of nucleated cell counts was performed using reference gene primer amplification. TCRdb keeps only in-frame clones here, not all; method: immunoSEQ multiplex PCR. For V, J and clone size, that table is used; D and trimming come from the DNA. The sample has more than 95,000 clones; over 65% are singletons. The clonotype originates from a man aged 25 to 40 with acute or convalescent COVID-19. The chain combines TRBV5-5 with TRBJ2-7; possibly TRBD2 for D (6 bases). The source material was peripheral blood. The CDR3 spells CASSWGVTGHFSYEQYF. CDR3 sequence (DNA): TGTGCCAGCAGCTGGGGGGTTACAGGTCATTTCTCCTACGAGCAGTACTTC.